This TCR beta chain was identified during a study of blood T cell repertoires in COVID-19. Participant-given clinical history determined each cohort assignment. CDR1 and CDR2 from the germline V gene are LGHNT and FRNRAP. The CDR3 length is 18 residues. J was trimmed by 0 bases and V by 5 bases; bases with no gene match: 9. Assay: immunoSEQ multiplex PCR; the TCRdb copy retains only in-frame clones and omits some. This table has approximately 230,000 clones, around 88% appearing once. The sample comprised PBMCs or T cells enriched from blood (not recorded which). The genes are TRBV12-5 and TRBJ2-1; 11 bases are shared with TRBD2. The TCR comes from a young woman who had recovered from COVID-19. This CDR3 is CASGDHRGTSGSYNEQFF. CDR3 nucleotide sequence: TGTGCTAGTGGTGATCACCGTGGGACTAGCGGCTCCTACAATGAGCAGTTCTTC.